Shown below are 32 T cell receptor beta chains from a single sample sequenced in a study of Graves' ophthalmopathy and Graves' hyperthyroidism. CDR3 regions of TCR beta were amplified from RNA transcripts. The first round was an RT-PCR with HTBI primers, and the second round was a multiplex PCR. TCRdb re-called the multiplex PCR reads with MiXCR, one entry per CDR3 protein. The sample yields roughly 380,000 distinct CDR3 sequences, 15% seen once. The sample taken for sequencing was peripheral blood. All receptors derive from a woman aged 18-35 years with stable Graves' hyperthyroidism.

This clonotype was counted many times. The chain links TRBV12-5 to TRBJ2-2; D is undetermined. The germline V gene encodes CDR1 LGHNT and CDR2 FRNRAP. The CDR3 contains 13 residues. Trimming stripped 1 base from V and 3 bases from J, with 3 bases between. The CDR3 reads CASGLGHTGELFF. The CDR3 DNA sequence: TGTGCTAGTGGTTTGGGACACACCGGGGAGCTGTTTTTT.

This clonotype was observed once. The chain joins TRBV6-1 to TRBJ1-1; D possibly corresponds to TRBD1 (5 bases). The CDR3 is 13 amino acids. The ends were cut back, 11 bases at V and 2 bases at J, with 15 bases in the middle. The germline gives CDR1 MNHNS, CDR2 SASEGT. The CDR3: CACGGGLNTEAFF. DNA of the CDR3: TGTGCCTGCGGGGGGGGACTTAACACTGAAGCTTTCTTT.

On this clonotype itself: This may stem from a read error, because a much larger clone lies one nucleotide away. This chain links TRBV5-1 with TRBJ1-2, with D maybe TRBD1 (5 bases). Germline-derived CDR1 and CDR2 are SGHRS and YFSETQ. This CDR3 has 14 residues. CDR3 sequence: CASSPIGRDYGHTF. For the CDR3, the DNA is TGCGCCAGCAGCCCGATCGGAAGGGACTATGGCCACACCTTC.

This clonotype was found many times. CDR3 amino acids: CASRAYRAGGAEAFF. CDR3 DNA sequence: TGTGCCAGCAGAGCCTACAGGGCAGGTGGGGCTGAAGCTTTCTTT. The chain recombines TRBV6-2 or TRBV6-3 with TRBJ1-1; D is perhaps TRBD1 (6 bases). V gave up 6 bases and J gave up 6 bases, with 20 bases separating them. This CDR3 contains 15 residues. Per germline, CDR1 MNHEY and CDR2 SVGEGT.

This CDR3 is CASKAGRMNTEAFF. CDR3 nucleotide sequence: TGTGCCAGCAAGGCGGGAAGGATGAACACTGAAGCTTTCTTT. This rearrangement joins TRBV12-3 or TRBV12-4 to TRBJ1-1; D remains ambiguous. The V end lost 7 bases, the J end lost 0 bases, and 12 bases lay between the germline ends. CDR3 length: 14 amino acids.

This clonotype was counted many times. The rearrangement links TRBV11-2 to TRBJ1-5; no clear D gene. In germline, CDR1 is SGHAT, CDR2 FQNNGV. V lost 0 bases, J lost 2 bases, and 8 bases lay in between. The CDR3 is 15 amino acids. The CDR3 loop is CASSLDGLGNQPQHF. CDR3 DNA: TGTGCCAGCAGCTTAGATGGGTTGGGCAATCAGCCCCAGCATTTT.

This clonotype was detected many times. This sequence joins TRBV7-9 and TRBJ2-7, with TRBD1 matching over 8 bases. Trimming took 1 base from V and 4 from J; bases not matched to a gene: 3. Germline V gives CDR1 SEHNR, CDR2 FQNEAQ (reference sequence). This CDR3 is built from 14 residues. The CDR3 DNA reads TGTGCCAGCAGCTTAGTGGACAGGGAGTACGAGCAGTACTTC. Protein product: CASSLVDREYEQYF.

Ten or more counts support this clonotype. The rearrangement uses TRBV12-5 and TRBJ1-6; TRBD1 is a possible D gene (6 bases). The CDR3 totals 16 residues. Germline V lookup: CDR1 LGHNT, CDR2 FRNRAP. The ends were cut back, 0 bases at V and 4 bases at J, with 10 bases in the middle. Here the CDR3 DNA reads TGTGCTAGTGGTTTGGTAGTAGGACAGTATAATTCACCCCTCCACTTT. Translation: CASGLVVGQYNSPLHF.

The V call is TRBV18, the J call TRBJ2-5; a weak D match, TRBD2 (5 bases). This CDR3 contains 16 residues. Germline CDR1 and CDR2: KGHSH and LQKENI. V lost 3 bases to trimming and J lost 4 bases, with 18 bases between them. Written as DNA, the CDR3 is TGTGCCAGCTCACCTACACCAATTCGGGGTGGAGAGACCCAGTACTTC. Its translation is CASSPTPIRGGETQYF.

This clonotype was seen at least ten times. The J gene is TRBJ1-2, the V gene TRBV27, with no clear D. V was pared by 4 bases and J by 0 bases, with 18 bases between. Germline V gene sequence: CDR1 MNHEY, CDR2 SMNVEV (reference sequence). This CDR3 contains 17 residues. The CDR3 coding sequence is TGTGCCAGCAGTTCTTTCCTGCTCGGTGGGGCTAACTATGGCTACACCTTC. Translation: CASSSFLLGGANYGYTF.

The chain has TRBV11-2 and TRBJ2-7; a possible D gene is TRBD1 (6 bases). CDR1 is SGHAT, CDR2 FQNNGV, per germline. This CDR3 has 14 residues. V was cut by 0 bases and J by 5 bases, with 11 bases left in between. This chain's CDR3 is CASSLETGFHEQYF. The CDR3 DNA sequence: TGTGCCAGCAGCTTAGAAACAGGGTTCCACGAGCAGTACTTC.

This clonotype was detected many times. The CDR3 spells CASSPVLQETQYF. As DNA, the CDR3 is TGTGCCAGTAGTCCCGTTCTACAGGAGACCCAGTACTTC. This chain links TRBV19 with TRBJ2-5; D remains ambiguous. V was cut by 5 bases and J by 5 bases, with 12 bases left in between. The CDR3 covers 13 residues. Looked up from germline, CDR1 is LNHDA and CDR2 is SQIVND (reference sequence).

This clonotype was detected ten times or more. The V and J genes are TRBV24-1 and TRBJ1-5; TRBD1 might be the D (6 bases). V lost 3 bases to trimming and J lost 4 bases, with 9 bases between them. Germline V CDR1 and CDR2: KGHDR, SFDVKD. This CDR3 comprises 14 residues. The CDR3 reads CATSDPQGNQPQHF. The CDR3 DNA sequence: TGTGCCACCAGTGATCCTCAGGGGAATCAGCCCCAGCATTTT.

The sample holds many counts of this clonotype. The chain is built from TRBV20-1 and TRBJ1-6; D is uncertain. The ends were cut back, 0 bases at V and 9 bases at J, with 15 bases in the middle. There are 15 residues in the CDR3. CDR1 is DFQATT, CDR2 SNEGSKA, per germline (reference sequence). The CDR3 is CSAREVLALGSPLHF. CDR3 nucleotide sequence: TGCAGTGCTAGAGAGGTCCTCGCACTTGGTTCACCCCTCCACTTT.

This clonotype was found many times. The chain uses TRBV12-3 or TRBV12-4 and TRBJ1-2, with TRBD1 as a possible D gene (5 bases). This CDR3 comprises 16 residues. Deletions cut 4 bases from V and 4 bases from J, with 19 bases between. The DNA for the CDR3 is TGTGCCAGCAGTTCCGCTTTGGGGGGTATGGCCTATGGCTACACCTTC. This translates into CASSSALGGMAYGYTF.

This clonotype was observed many times. The chain combines TRBV2 with TRBJ1-1; D uncertain. The CDR3 contains 12 residues. CDR1 is SNHLY, CDR2 FYNNEI, per germline. Trimming shortened V by 8 bases and J by 6 bases, and 13 bases separated the two germline ends. The CDR3 DNA reads as TGTGCCAGCGAAGAAGGGATCGCTGAAGCTTTCTTT. Its protein is CASEEGIAEAFF. Full variable domain (missing parts from reference TRBV2 and TRBJ1-1): EPEVTQTPSHQVTQMGQEVILRCVPISNHLYFYWYRQILGQKVEFLVSFYNNEISEKSEIFDDQFSVERPDGSNFTLKIRSTKLEDSAMYFCASEEGIAEAFFGQGTRLTVV.

At least ten counts were recorded for this clonotype. For the CDR3, the DNA is TGTGCCAGTAGTATGCAAGGGACCACAGAGACCCAGTACTTC. Protein: CASSMQGTTETQYF. The rearrangement joins TRBV19 to TRBJ2-5; either TRBD1 or TRBD2 may fit D (5 bases each). The CDR3 has 14 residues. Germline CDR1 reads LNHDA; CDR2 reads SQIVND (reference sequence). Trimming left V 3 bases short and J 4 bases short, with 12 bases between.

This clonotype occurred many times. The gene calls are TRBV28 and TRBJ2-7; weak D call: TRBD2 (7 bases). CDR1 and CDR2 from the germline V gene are MDHEN and SYDVKM. The CDR3 contains 14 residues. V was trimmed by 2 bases and J by 6 bases, leaving 14 bases between them. CDR3 bases: TGTGCCAGCAGTTTACTAGGGGGGGCCTCCGAGCAGTACTTC. This encodes CASSLLGGASEQYF.

Turning to this clonotype: A read error is likely, as this CDR3 ends without the conserved phenylalanine or tryptophan. This chain joins TRBV12-3 or TRBV12-4 and TRBJ2-5; 7 bases line up with TRBD1. V lost 5 bases to trimming and J lost 6 bases; unmatched junction nucleotides: 15. The CDR3 loop spans 16 amino acids. CDR3 sequence: CASSPQGWDSLKTQYL. The CDR3 nucleotides are TGTGCCAGCAGTCCCCAGGGATGGGACAGTCTAAAGACCCAGTACCTC.

This clonotype came up many times. The chain recombines TRBV20-1 with TRBJ1-6, with 7 bases identical to TRBD1. The germline CDR1 and CDR2 sequences are DFQATT and SNEGSKA (reference sequence). The CDR3 contains 13 residues. Trimming cost V 1 base and J 8 bases; bases outside gene matches: 2. CDR3 bases: TGCAGTGCTAGAGTCCAGGGGGATTCACCCCTCCACTTT. Translation: CSARVQGDSPLHF.

Ten or more counts support this clonotype. The chain couples TRBV24-1 to TRBJ2-2; 7 bases line up with TRBD1. CDR1 and CDR2 (germline): KGHDR, SFDVKD. V was pared by 11 bases and J by 3 bases, with 8 bases of the junction left unmatched. This CDR3 has 14 residues. In DNA, the CDR3 is TGTGCCATCAGGGGGACAGCCGACACCGGGGAGCTGTTTTTT. Its protein is CAIRGTADTGELFF.

Many counts were recorded for this clonotype. This chain connects TRBV4-1 to TRBJ1-2; D call uncertain. V was cut by 0 bases and J by 6 bases, with 14 bases left in between. CDR1 and CDR2 (germline): MGHRA, YSYEKL. This CDR3 comprises 15 residues. The CDR3 protein is CASSQDLRPRDGYTF. As DNA, the CDR3 is TGCGCCAGCAGCCAAGATCTTAGGCCCAGAGATGGCTACACCTTC.

This clonotype was detected ten times or more. The chain carries TRBV3-1 and TRBJ2-5, with 7 bases lining up with TRBD2. This CDR3 contains 18 residues. Germline values: CDR1 LGHDT, CDR2 YNNKEL (reference sequence). The junction had 14 bases not matched to a gene; V was cut back by 0 bases and J by 4 bases. The DNA of the CDR3 is TGTGCCAGCAGCCAAGACAAGCACGGGGGGAACCCTACAGAGACCCAGTACTTC. It yields the protein CASSQDKHGGNPTETQYF.

The chain uses TRBV29-1 and TRBJ1-2; the D gene is possibly TRBD1 (6 bases). CDR3 length: 15 amino acids. The germline V and J ends were trimmed by 0 bases and 4 bases, with 15 bases remaining between them. Germline lookup yields CDR1 SQVTM and CDR2 ANQGSEA. CDR3 in amino acids: CSVEDLGGGVYGYTF. The CDR3 DNA sequence: TGCAGCGTTGAAGATCTGGGAGGGGGAGTCTATGGCTACACCTTC.

This clonotype was recorded a few times. The chain recombines TRBV20-1 with TRBJ2-7; 11 nucleotides line up with TRBD1. J gave up 2 bases and V 6 bases, and 6 bases lay outside the gene matches. Per germline, CDR1 DFQATT and CDR2 SNEGSKA (reference sequence). This CDR3 comprises 14 residues. CDR3 amino acids: CSATPGQGAYEQYF. The CDR3 region has the DNA TGCAGTGCGACTCCGGGACAGGGGGCCTACGAGCAGTACTTC.

This clonotype came up many times. The rearrangement uses TRBV7-2 and TRBJ2-5; D gene uncertain. Germline CDR1 reads SGHTA; CDR2 reads FQGNSA. V dropped 3 bases and J dropped 4 bases, with 9 bases sitting between them. This CDR3 is built from 13 residues. The CDR3: CASSFSQLETQYF. The CDR3 bases are TGTGCCAGCAGCTTTAGTCAGCTAGAGACCCAGTACTTC.

Many counts were recorded for this clonotype. The V and J genes are TRBV19 and TRBJ1-2; 7 bases agree with TRBD1. Germline CDR1 is LNHDA and CDR2 is SQIVND (reference sequence). CDR3 length: 12 residues. Unmatched junction bases numbered 7, after V lost 7 bases and J lost 8 bases. The CDR3 sequence: CASIHPGQGYTF. CDR3 DNA sequence: TGTGCCAGTATTCATCCGGGACAGGGCTACACCTTC.

This chain uses TRBV20-1 with TRBJ1-2; D possibly corresponds to TRBD1 (5 bases). The germline V gene encodes CDR1 DFQATT and CDR2 SNEGSKA (reference sequence). The CDR3 loop spans 12 amino acids. CDR3 sequence: CSPMGDRNGYTF. CDR3 DNA sequence: TGCAGCCCCATGGGCGACAGAAATGGCTACACCTTC.

This clonotype has ten or more counts. The CDR3 region has the DNA TGTGCCAGCAGTTACGAGCACATCCCGGGGGGGAACGGGAATCAGCCCCAGCATTTT. Protein: CASSYEHIPGGNGNQPQHF. The chain uses TRBV6-2 or TRBV6-3 and TRBJ1-5; the D gene is possibly TRBD1 (5 bases). Looked up from germline, CDR1 is MNHEY and CDR2 is SVGEGT. The CDR3 runs 19 residues. V was clipped by 2 bases and J by 4 bases, with 24 bases between them.

This clonotype was found many times. This chain joins TRBV2 and TRBJ1-2; 10 nucleotides align to TRBD1. CDR1 is SNHLY and CDR2 is FYNNEI in the germline V gene. V was pared by 4 bases and J by 8 bases, with 13 bases of the junction left unmatched. This CDR3 region has 16 residues. The CDR3 coding sequence is TGTGCCAGCAGTGCCGGGACAGGGGTACCGGTATGGGGCTACACCTTC. Translation gives CASSAGTGVPVWGYTF.

This clonotype came up a few times. V gene TRBV18 combines with J gene TRBJ1-1; 7 bases line up with TRBD1. The CDR3 totals 15 residues. Trimming at V came to 4 bases and at J to 1 base, leaving 6 bases not matched to a gene. The germline gives CDR1 KGHSH, CDR2 LQKENI. CDR3 in DNA: TGTGCCAGCTCACTAACTGACAGGGCGAACACTGAAGCTTTCTTT. Translating gives CASSLTDRANTEAFF.

On this clonotype: A much larger clone differs from this one at a single base, so this may be a read error. V gene TRBV6-1 combines with J gene TRBJ2-4; no definite D call. Germline-derived CDR1 and CDR2 are MNHNS and SASEGT. The CDR3 runs to 16 residues. Trimming left V 4 bases short and J 0 bases short, with 13 bases between. CDR3 amino acids: CASSGGGYLAKNIQYF. For the CDR3, the DNA is TGTGCCAGCAGTGGGGGTGGATATTTAGCCAAAAACATTCAGTACTTC.